A single sample gave rise to the 13 T cell receptor beta chains below, sequenced in a study of tumor-infiltrating lymphocytes in primary liver carcinoma. Researchers generated TCR beta cDNA from 500 to 600 ng of total RNA, relying on a constant-region primer. Sequencing libraries for TCR beta derived from three nested multiplex PCR rounds that used slightly modified ARM-PCR. TRBV1-TRBV30 forward primers paired with a C-beta reverse primer drove the first two PCR rounds, roughly 9 cycles each. Via MiXCR, TCRdb re-called the multiplex PCR reads, giving one row per CDR3 protein. Here the sample spans about 300,000 distinct CDR3 sequences, less than 75% being singletons. Germline DNA was extracted too, while blood RNA derived from unsorted whole blood. Sequenced material: peripheral blood. These receptors were collected from a middle-aged man with primary liver carcinoma and hepatitis B virus infection.

This clonotype was seen once. One end of the junction fails to match germline, which may point to a read error. The chain couples TRBV28 to TRBJ2-7; D could derive from TRBD1 or TRBD2 (5 bases each). CDR1 and CDR2 from the germline V gene are MDHEN and SYDVKM. This CDR3 region has 11 residues. In DNA form, the CDR3 reads TGTGCCGGCAGTGACTGGGGGGAGCAGTACTTC. It encodes CAGSDWGEQYF.

This clonotype has just a few counts. This may be a read error, as it is one base from a much larger clone. This chain uses TRBV4-2 with TRBJ2-2; 10 bases fit TRBD2. The CDR3 extends over 15 amino acids. The V gene's germline CDR1 is LGHNA and CDR2 YNFKEQ. The CDR3 DNA is TGTACCAGCAGCCAAGTATCGGGACTAGCGGGGGAGCTGTTTTTT. Protein product: CTSSQVSGLAGELFF.

This clonotype was seen many times. J is TRBJ2-2 and V is TRBV4-1, with D possibly called TRBD1 or TRBD2 (5 bases each). Germline V gene data show CDR1 as MGHRA and CDR2 as YSYEKL. Trimming took 0 bases from V and 9 from J, leaving 8 bases between them. CDR3 length: 13 amino acids. CDR3 residues: CASSQEGTRELFF. The CDR3 DNA follows: TGCGCCAGCAGCCAAGAGGGGACCCGGGAGCTGTTTTTT.

Notes on this clonotype: A much bigger clone sits one base away, suggesting this may be a read error. This chain joins TRBV6-2 or TRBV6-3 and TRBJ1-1; 7 bases map to TRBD1. Germline values: CDR1 MNHEY, CDR2 SVGEGT. The CDR3 is 16 amino acids. The chain's CDR3 is CASSRPEGAVDTEASF. The CDR3 nucleotides read TGTGCCAGCAGTCGCCCAGAGGGGGCCGTGGACACTGAAGCTTCCTTT.

The sample holds many counts of this clonotype. CDR3 coding DNA: TGCAGCGTTTTACAGGGAGAGACCCAGTACTTC. The encoded protein is CSVLQGETQYF. This rearrangement joins TRBV29-1 to TRBJ2-5; possible D gene TRBD1, 6 bases. CDR3 length equals 11 residues. Looked up from germline, CDR1 is SQVTM and CDR2 is ANQGSEA. Trimming removed 5 bases from V and 4 bases from J, with 8 bases in between.

The gene calls are TRBV7-3 and TRBJ2-1; perhaps TRBD2 as D (5 bases). From germline, CDR1 is SGHTA and CDR2 FQGTGA. The CDR3 is made up of 15 amino acids. V was clipped by 1 base and J by 3 bases, with 10 bases between them. The CDR3 DNA follows: TGTGCCAGCAGCTTAAACGCGGGCGGCTACAATGAGCAGTTCTTC. Translated: CASSLNAGGYNEQFF.

This clonotype was seen repeatedly, ten times or more. The genes are TRBV29-1 and TRBJ2-3; D is undetermined. The germline V and J ends were trimmed by 4 bases and 2 bases, with 7 bases remaining between them. The CDR3 is made up of 12 amino acids. In germline, CDR1 is SQVTM, CDR2 ANQGSEA. CDR3 bases: TGCAGCGTTGCGGATGTCACAGATACGCAGTATTTT. It translates to CSVADVTDTQYF.

Concerning this clonotype itself: As the CDR3 is not closed by the conserved phenylalanine or tryptophan, this likely results from a read error. No DNA is shown, since the ends of the CDR3 on it are uncertain; the CDR3 is the one TCRdb lists. This chain joins TRBV11-1 and TRBJ2-1; the D call TRBD2 from the table was never checked on the DNA. The CDR3 is 15 residues long, counting both termini. CDR1 and CDR2 from the germline V gene are SGHAT and FQDESV (reference sequence). The CDR3 region is CASSLELANYNEQLL.

On this clonotype: An end of the junction differs from the germline gene, which may be a read error. This chain uses TRBV12-3 or TRBV12-4 with TRBJ2-1; D unresolved. The length of the CDR3 is 15 residues. CDR3 residues: CVSNVTAVTYNEEFF. Here the CDR3 DNA reads TGTGTCAGCAACGTAACAGCCGTAACCTACAATGAGGAGTTCTTC.

The chain couples TRBV5-4 to TRBJ2-3, with D perhaps matching TRBD1 or TRBD2 (5 bases each). V was cut by 4 bases and J by 2 bases, with 17 bases left in between. Germline V CDR1 and CDR2: SGHNT, YYREEE (reference sequence). The CDR3 is made up of 16 amino acids. The CDR3 reads CASSIPGRTTTDTQYF. Written as DNA, the CDR3 is TGTGCCAGCAGCATCCCGGGACGGACGACCACAGATACGCAGTATTTT.

The genes are TRBV4-2 and TRBJ2-7; D perhaps matches TRBD1 (6 bases). Germline values: CDR1 LGHNA, CDR2 YNFKEQ. The CDR3 has 17 amino acids. Trimming cost V 0 bases and J 0 bases, with 15 bases left between them. The CDR3 reads CASSQDLGAQNSYEQYF. The CDR3 DNA follows: TGTGCCAGCAGCCAAGATTTGGGGGCGCAGAACTCCTACGAGCAGTACTTC.

Details on this clonotype: A much bigger clone sits one base away, suggesting this may be a read error. The chain joins TRBV4-1 to TRBJ2-7; 10 nucleotides align to TRBD1. This CDR3 spans 17 amino acids. The germline V gene encodes CDR1 MGHRA and CDR2 YSYEKL. The trim removed 2 bases at V and 3 bases at J, leaving 10 bases unmatched. CDR3 nucleotides: TGCGCCAGCAGCCAAAATCCGGTGGGACAGGGGTTCTACGAGCAGTACTTC. It is translated as CASSQNPVGQGFYEQYF.

This clonotype occurred many times. This sequence joins TRBV10-3 and TRBJ2-2, with D possibly being TRBD2 (5 bases). The V gene's germline CDR1 is ENHRY and CDR2 SYGVKD. This CDR3 contains 15 residues. The V and J ends lost 0 bases and 4 bases respectively, with 9 bases between them. CDR3 DNA sequence: TGTGCCATCAGTGAGTCCCTAGCCGGCACCGGGGAGCTGTTTTTT. It is translated as CAISESLAGTGELFF.